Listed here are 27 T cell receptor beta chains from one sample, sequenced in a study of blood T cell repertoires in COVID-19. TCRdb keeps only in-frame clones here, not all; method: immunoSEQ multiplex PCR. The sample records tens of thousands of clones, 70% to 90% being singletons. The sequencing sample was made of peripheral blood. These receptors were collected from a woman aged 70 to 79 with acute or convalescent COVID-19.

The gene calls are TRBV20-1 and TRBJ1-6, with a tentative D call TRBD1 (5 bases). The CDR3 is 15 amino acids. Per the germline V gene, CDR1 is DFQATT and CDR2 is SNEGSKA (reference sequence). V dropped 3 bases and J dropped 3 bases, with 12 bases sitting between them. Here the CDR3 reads CSASPTVNYNSPLHF. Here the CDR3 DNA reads TGCAGTGCTAGTCCGACAGTAAACTATAATTCACCCCTCCACTTT.

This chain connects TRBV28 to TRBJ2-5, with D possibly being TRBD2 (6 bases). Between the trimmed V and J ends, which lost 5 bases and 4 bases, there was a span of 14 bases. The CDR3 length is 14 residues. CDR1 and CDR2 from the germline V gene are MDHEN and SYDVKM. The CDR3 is CASSQMIGGETQYF. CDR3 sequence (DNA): TGTGCCAGCAGTCAGATGATCGGGGGAGAGACCCAGTACTTC.

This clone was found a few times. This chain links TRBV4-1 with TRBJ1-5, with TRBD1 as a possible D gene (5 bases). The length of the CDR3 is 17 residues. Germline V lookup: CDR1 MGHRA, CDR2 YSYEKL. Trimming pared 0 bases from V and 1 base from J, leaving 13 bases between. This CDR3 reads CASSQEVAGKSNQPQHF. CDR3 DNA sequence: TGCGCCAGCAGCCAAGAGGTGGCAGGGAAGAGCAATCAGCCCCAGCATTTT.

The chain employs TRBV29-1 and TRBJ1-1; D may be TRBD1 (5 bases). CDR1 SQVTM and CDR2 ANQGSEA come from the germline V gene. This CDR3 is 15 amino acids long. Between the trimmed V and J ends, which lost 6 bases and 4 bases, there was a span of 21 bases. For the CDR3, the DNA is TGCAGCGTCGAACTACCGGGACTGAGGGGCACTGAAGCTTTCTTT. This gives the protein CSVELPGLRGTEAFF.

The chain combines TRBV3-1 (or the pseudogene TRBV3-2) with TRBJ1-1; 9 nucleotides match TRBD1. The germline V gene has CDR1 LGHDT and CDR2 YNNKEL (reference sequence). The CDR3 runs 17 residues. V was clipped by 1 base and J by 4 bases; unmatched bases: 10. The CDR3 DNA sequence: TGTGCCAGCAGCCAAGCCCCCGGGACAGGGACTGGCACTGAAGCTTTCTTT. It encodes CASSQAPGTGTGTEAFF.

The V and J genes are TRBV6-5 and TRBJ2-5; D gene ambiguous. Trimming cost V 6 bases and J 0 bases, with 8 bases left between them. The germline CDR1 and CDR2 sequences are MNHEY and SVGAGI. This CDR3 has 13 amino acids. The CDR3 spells CASSRLYQETQYF. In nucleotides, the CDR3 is TGTGCCAGCAGCCGGTTGTACCAAGAGACCCAGTACTTC.

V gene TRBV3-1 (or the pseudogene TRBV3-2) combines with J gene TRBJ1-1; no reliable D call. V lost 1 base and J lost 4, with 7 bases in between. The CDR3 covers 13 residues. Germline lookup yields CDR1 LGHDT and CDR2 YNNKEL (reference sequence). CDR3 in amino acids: CASSQGGTTEAFF. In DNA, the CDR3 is TGTGCCAGCAGCCAAGGCGGTACCACTGAAGCTTTCTTT.

The CDR3 here is CASSRETENEKLFF. CDR3 nucleotide sequence: TGTGCCAGCTCACGAGAGACAGAGAATGAAAAACTGTTTTTT. V is TRBV18 and J is TRBJ1-4; D possibly corresponds to TRBD1 (5 bases). V was clipped by 4 bases and J by 5 bases, with 11 bases between them. There are 14 residues in the CDR3. Looked up from germline, CDR1 is KGHSH and CDR2 is LQKENI.

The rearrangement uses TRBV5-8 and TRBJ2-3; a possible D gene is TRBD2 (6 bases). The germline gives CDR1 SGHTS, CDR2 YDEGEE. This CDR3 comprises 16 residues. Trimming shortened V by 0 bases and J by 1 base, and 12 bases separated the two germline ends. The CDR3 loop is CASSLALTGGTDTQYF. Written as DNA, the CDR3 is TGTGCCAGCAGCTTGGCCTTAACGGGGGGCACAGATACGCAGTATTTT.

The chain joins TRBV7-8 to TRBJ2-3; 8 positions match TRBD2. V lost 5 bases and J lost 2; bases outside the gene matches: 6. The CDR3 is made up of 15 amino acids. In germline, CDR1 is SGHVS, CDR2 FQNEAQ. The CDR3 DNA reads TGTGCCAGCAGCCGGACTAGCAGAGACACAGATACGCAGTATTTT. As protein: CASSRTSRDTDTQYF. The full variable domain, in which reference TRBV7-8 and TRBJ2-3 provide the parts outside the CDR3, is GAGVSQSPRYKVAKRGQDVALRCDPISGHVSLFWYQQALGQGPEFLTYFQNEAQLDKSGLPSDRFFAERPEGSVSTLKIQRTQQEDSAVYLCASSRTSRDTDTQYFGPGTRLTVL.

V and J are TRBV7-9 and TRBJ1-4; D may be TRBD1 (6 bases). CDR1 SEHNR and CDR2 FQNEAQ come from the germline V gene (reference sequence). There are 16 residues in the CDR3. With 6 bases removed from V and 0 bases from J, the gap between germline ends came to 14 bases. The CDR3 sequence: CASRSLGQATNEKLFF. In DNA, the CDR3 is TGTGCCAGCAGGTCTCTGGGACAAGCAACTAATGAAAAACTGTTTTTT.

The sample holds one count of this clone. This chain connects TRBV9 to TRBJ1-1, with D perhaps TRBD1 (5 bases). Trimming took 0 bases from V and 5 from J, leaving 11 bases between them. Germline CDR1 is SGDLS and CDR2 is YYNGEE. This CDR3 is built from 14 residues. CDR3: CASSVGGAGTEAFF. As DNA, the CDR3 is TGTGCCAGCAGCGTAGGGGGTGCAGGGACTGAAGCTTTCTTT.

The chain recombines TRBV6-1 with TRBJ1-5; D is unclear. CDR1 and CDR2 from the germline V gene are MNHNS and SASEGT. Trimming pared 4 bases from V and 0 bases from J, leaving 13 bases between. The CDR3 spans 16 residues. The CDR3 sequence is CASSGEVGPSNQPQHF. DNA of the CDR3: TGTGCCAGCAGTGGGGAGGTCGGCCCTAGCAATCAGCCCCAGCATTTT.

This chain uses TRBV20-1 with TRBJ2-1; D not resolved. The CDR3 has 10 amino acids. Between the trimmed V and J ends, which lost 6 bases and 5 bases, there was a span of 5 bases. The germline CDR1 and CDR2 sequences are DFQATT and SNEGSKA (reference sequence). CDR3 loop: CSAFNNEQFF. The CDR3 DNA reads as TGCAGTGCCTTTAACAATGAGCAGTTCTTC.

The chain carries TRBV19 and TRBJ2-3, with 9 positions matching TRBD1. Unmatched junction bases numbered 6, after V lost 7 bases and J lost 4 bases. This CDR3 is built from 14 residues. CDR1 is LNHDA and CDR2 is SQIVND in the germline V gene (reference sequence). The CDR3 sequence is CASTATGGADTQYF. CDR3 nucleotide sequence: TGTGCCAGTACTGCGACAGGGGGAGCAGATACGCAGTATTTT.

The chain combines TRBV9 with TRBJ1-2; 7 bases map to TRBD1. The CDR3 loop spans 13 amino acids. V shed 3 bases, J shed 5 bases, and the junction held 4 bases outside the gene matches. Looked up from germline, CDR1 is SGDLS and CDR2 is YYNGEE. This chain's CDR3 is CASSATGMYGYTF. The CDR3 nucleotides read TGTGCCAGCAGCGCGACAGGGATGTATGGCTACACCTTC. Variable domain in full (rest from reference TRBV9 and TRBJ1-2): DSGVTQTPKHLITATGQRVTLRCSPRSGDLSVYWYQQSLDQGLQFLIQYYNGEERAKGNILERFSAQQFPDLHSELNLSSLELGDSALYFCASSATGMYGYTFGSGTRLTVV.

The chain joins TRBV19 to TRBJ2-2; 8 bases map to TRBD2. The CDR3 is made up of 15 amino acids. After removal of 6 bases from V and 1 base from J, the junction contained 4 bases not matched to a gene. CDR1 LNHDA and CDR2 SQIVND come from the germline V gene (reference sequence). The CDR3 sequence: CASRSGGGNTGELFF. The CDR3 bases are TGTGCCAGTAGGTCGGGAGGGGGGAACACCGGGGAGCTGTTTTTT. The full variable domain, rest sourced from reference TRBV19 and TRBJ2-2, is DGGITQSPKYLFRKEGQNVTLSCEQNLNHDAMYWYRQDPGQGLRLIYYSQIVNDFQKGDIAEGYSVSREKKESFPLTVTSAQKNPTAFYLCASRSGGGNTGELFFGEGSRLTVL.

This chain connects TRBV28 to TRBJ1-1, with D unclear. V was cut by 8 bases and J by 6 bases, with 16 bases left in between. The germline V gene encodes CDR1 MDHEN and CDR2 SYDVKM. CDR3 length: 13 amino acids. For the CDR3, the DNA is TGTGCCAGCTTGCAGGTTTTACCTTCTGAAGCTTTCTTT. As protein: CASLQVLPSEAFF.

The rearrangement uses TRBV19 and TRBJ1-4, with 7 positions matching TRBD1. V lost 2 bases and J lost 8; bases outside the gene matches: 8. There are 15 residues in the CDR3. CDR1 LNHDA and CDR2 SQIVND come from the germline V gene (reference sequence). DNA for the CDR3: TGTGCCAGTAGTATACTTCTTCCAGGGGGAGAAAAACTGTTTTTT. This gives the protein CASSILLPGGEKLFF.

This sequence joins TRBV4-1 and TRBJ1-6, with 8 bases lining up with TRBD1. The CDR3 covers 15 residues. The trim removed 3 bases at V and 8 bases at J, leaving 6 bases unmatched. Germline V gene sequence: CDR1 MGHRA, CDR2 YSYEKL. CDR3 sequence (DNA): TGCGCCAGCAGCCAGAACCCAGGGGGCTATTCACCCCTCCACTTT. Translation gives CASSQNPGGYSPLHF.

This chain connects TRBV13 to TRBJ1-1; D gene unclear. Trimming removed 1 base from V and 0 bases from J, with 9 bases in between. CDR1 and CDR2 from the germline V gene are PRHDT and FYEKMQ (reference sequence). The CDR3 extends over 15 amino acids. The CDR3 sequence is CASSLVPSLNTEAFF. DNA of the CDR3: TGTGCCAGCAGCTTAGTCCCTTCTTTGAACACTGAAGCTTTCTTT.

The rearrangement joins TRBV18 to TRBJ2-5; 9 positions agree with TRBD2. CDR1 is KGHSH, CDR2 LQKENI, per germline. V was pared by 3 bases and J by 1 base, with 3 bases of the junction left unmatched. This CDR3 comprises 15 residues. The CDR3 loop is CASSPRLAVQETQYF. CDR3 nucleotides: TGTGCCAGCTCACCTCGACTAGCGGTCCAAGAGACCCAGTACTTC.

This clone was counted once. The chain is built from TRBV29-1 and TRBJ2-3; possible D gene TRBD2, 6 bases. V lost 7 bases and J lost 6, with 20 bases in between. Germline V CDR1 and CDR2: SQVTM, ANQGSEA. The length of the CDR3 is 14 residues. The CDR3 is CSAARDFQKDTQYF. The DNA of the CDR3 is TGCAGCGCCGCGAGGGACTTTCAGAAGGATACGCAGTATTTT.

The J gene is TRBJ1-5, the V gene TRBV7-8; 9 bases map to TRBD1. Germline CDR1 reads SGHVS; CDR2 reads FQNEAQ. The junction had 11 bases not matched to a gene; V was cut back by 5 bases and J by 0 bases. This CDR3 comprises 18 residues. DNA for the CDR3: TGTGCCAGCAGCAAGGGACAGGGTAAACAATATAGCAATCAGCCCCAGCATTTT. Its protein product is CASSKGQGKQYSNQPQHF. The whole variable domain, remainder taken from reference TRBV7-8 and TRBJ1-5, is GAGVSQSPRYKVAKRGQDVALRCDPISGHVSLFWYQQALGQGPEFLTYFQNEAQLDKSGLPSDRFFAERPEGSVSTLKIQRTQQEDSAVYLCASSKGQGKQYSNQPQHFGDGTRLSIL.

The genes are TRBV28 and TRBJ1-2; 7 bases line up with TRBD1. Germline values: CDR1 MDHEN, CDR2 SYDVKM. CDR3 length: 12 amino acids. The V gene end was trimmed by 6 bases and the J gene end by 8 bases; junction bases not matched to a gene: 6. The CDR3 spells CASSYKGGGYTF. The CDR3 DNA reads TGTGCCAGCAGCTACAAAGGGGGCGGCTACACCTTC.

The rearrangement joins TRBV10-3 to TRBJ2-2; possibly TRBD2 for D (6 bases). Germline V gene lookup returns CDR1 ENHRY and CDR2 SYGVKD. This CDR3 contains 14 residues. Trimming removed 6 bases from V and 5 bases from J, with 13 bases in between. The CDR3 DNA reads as TGTGCCATCAGGGTAGCGGTTACGACCGGGGAGCTGTTTTTT. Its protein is CAIRVAVTTGELFF.

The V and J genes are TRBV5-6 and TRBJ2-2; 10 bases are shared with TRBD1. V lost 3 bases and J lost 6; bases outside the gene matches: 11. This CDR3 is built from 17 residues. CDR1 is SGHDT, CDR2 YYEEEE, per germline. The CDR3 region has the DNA TGTGCCAGCAGCTCCTTCACGGGGACAGGGGAGGCCGGGGAGCTGTTTTTT. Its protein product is CASSSFTGTGEAGELFF.